The entry below describes one TCR beta chain. Its antigen is not known. This sample is drawn from a study of post-analysis software for immune sequencing data. Across the study: Progressive-relapsing, secondary progressive and relapsing-remitting multiple sclerosis were among the disease courses included. Study results and caveats: F measure clustering grouped samples strongly by preparation batch. Controls had significantly higher normalized Chao1 diversity than multiple sclerosis patients.

Carried by the TCR beta cDNA libraries were unique molecular identifiers. Roughly 490,000 cDNA molecules came from around 1 to 9.1 million T cells. MiXCR was run by TCRdb on the PCR reads, yielding one entry per CDR3 protein. Here the sample spans hundreds of thousands of distinct CDR3 sequences, roughly 27% being singletons. Sequencing was done on a sample of blood. This clonotype was sampled from a girl between 10 and 17 years old with multiple sclerosis.

The DNA for the CDR3 is TGCAGTGCGATCAGACAGGGCCATGGCTACACCTTC. The encoded protein is CSAIRQGHGYTF. This rearrangement joins TRBV20-1 to TRBJ1-2, with 7 bases lining up with TRBD1. Trimming at V came to 6 bases and at J to 6 bases, leaving 7 bases not matched to a gene. The CDR3 is made up of 12 amino acids. The germline V gene encodes CDR1 DFQATT and CDR2 SNEGSKA (reference sequence).